This record concerns one T cell receptor (beta chain) sequence. The target antigen is unknown. The junction had 6 bases not matched to a gene; V was cut back by 4 bases and J by 5 bases. The CDR3 consists of 15 residues. The germline CDR1 and CDR2 sequences are MNHEY and SVGEGT. The data derive from a study of vaccination and CD4 T cells after COVID-19. Study-level information: Recovered patients in the cohort numbered six men and four women, two of them Hispanic.

Cultured CD4+ T cell DNA was sequenced using the Oncomine TCR Beta short-read assay. One entry per CDR3 protein, called by TCRdb with MiXCR from the PCR reads. The table has over 13,000 distinct CDR3 sequences, around 55% seen once. Treatment of the sample: 10-day PBMC culture with coronavirus spike peptide pools or control peptides (ViraFEST assay). ViraFEST relied on peptide pools to expand antigen-specific T cells; the TCRs were sequenced afterward. The sample was CD4+ T cells from blood, cultured in vitro, taken before SARS-CoV-2 vaccination. This receptor was taken from a human donor who had recovered from COVID-19. The rearrangement joins TRBV6-2 or TRBV6-3 to TRBJ1-5; 9 bases agree with TRBD1. The CDR3 loop reads CASSWTGAEDQPQHF. CDR3 DNA: TGTGCCAGCAGTTGGACAGGGGCTGAGGATCAGCCCCAGCATTTT.